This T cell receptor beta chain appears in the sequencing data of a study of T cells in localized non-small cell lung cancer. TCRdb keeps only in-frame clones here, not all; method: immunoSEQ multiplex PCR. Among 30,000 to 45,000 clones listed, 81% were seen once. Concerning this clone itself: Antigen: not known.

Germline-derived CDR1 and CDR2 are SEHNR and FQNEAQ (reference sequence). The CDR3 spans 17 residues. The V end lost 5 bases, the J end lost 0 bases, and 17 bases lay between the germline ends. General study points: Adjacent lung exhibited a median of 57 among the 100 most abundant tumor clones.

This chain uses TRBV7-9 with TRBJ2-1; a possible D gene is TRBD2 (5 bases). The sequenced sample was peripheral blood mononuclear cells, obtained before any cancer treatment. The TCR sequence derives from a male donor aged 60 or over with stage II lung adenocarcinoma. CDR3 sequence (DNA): TGTGCCAGCAGCGACCCCCTAGCCCCTAGCTCCTACAATGAGCAGTTCTTC. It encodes CASSDPLAPSSYNEQFF.